These 26 T cell receptor beta chains were sequenced from one sample in a study of blood T cell repertoires in COVID-19. Produced via immunoSEQ multiplex PCR; TCRdb's table is partial and in-frame only. In the table there are roughly 120,000 clones, 80% of which are singletons. Material for sequencing was peripheral blood. The receptors derive from a man in his sixties or seventies with acute or convalescent COVID-19.

The CDR3 is CASSNFGSSGNTIYF. As DNA, the CDR3 is TGTGCCAGCAGTAATTTCGGGAGCTCTGGAAACACCATATATTTT. The chain couples TRBV28 to TRBJ1-3; D unclear. The germline CDR1 and CDR2 sequences are MDHEN and SYDVKM. Trimming shortened V by 5 bases and J by 0 bases, and 11 bases separated the two germline ends. CDR3 size: 15 residues.

Only one count was recorded for this clone. The chain has TRBV5-1 and TRBJ2-1; 8 bases are shared with TRBD2. With 4 bases clipped from V and 5 bases from J, the junction kept 11 bases outside the gene matches. In germline, CDR1 is SGHRS, CDR2 YFSETQ. This CDR3 has 16 residues. The CDR3 region is CASSPGGLDLHNEQFF. In DNA, the CDR3 is TGCGCCAGCAGCCCCGGGGGACTAGATCTGCACAATGAGCAGTTCTTC. The full variable domain, with the rest looked up from reference TRBV5-1 and TRBJ2-1, is KAGVTQTPRYLIKTRGQQVTLSCSPISGHRSVSWYQQTPGQGLQFLFEYFSETQRNKGNFPGRFSGRQFSNSRSEMNVSTLELGDSALYLCASSPGGLDLHNEQFFGPGTRLTVL.

The chain carries TRBV7-9 and TRBJ2-1; 7 bases fit TRBD2. The CDR3 runs 16 residues. Looked up from germline, CDR1 is SEHNR and CDR2 is FQNEAQ (reference sequence). V shed 2 bases, J shed 10 bases, and the junction held 14 bases outside the gene matches. CDR3 in amino acids: CASSLWLASGSGEQFF. The CDR3 region has the DNA TGTGCCAGCAGCTTATGGTTGGCTAGCGGTTCGGGAGAGCAGTTCTTC.

This chain uses TRBV9 with TRBJ1-3; D is uncertain. The germline V gene encodes CDR1 SGDLS and CDR2 YYNGEE. The CDR3 loop spans 18 amino acids. Trimming cost V 4 bases and J 1 base, with 21 bases left between them. CDR3 in amino acids: CASSPEAPGNPSGNTIYF. DNA for the CDR3: TGTGCCAGCAGCCCCGAGGCCCCCGGGAACCCTTCTGGAAACACCATATATTTT.

The V and J genes are TRBV5-1 and TRBJ1-2, with TRBD1 matching over 7 bases. The CDR3 has 18 residues. The germline gives CDR1 SGHRS, CDR2 YFSETQ. J lost 0 bases, V lost 5 bases, and 16 bases had no gene match. The DNA for the CDR3 is TGCGCCAGCAGGCGCCTACCGGGACAGAGATATACTAACTATGGCTACACCTTC. Translated, it gives CASRRLPGQRYTNYGYTF.

The V call is TRBV7-9, the J call TRBJ2-1; D is uncertain. Trimming removed 3 bases from V and 12 bases from J, with 21 bases in between. Per germline, CDR1 SEHNR and CDR2 FQNEAQ (reference sequence). The CDR3 has 15 residues. The CDR3 region has the DNA TGTGCCAGCAGCTTTGGGCAAACCGGATCGGATGGGCAGTTCTTC. Its protein product is CASSFGQTGSDGQFF.

V gene TRBV3-1 (or the pseudogene TRBV3-2) combines with J gene TRBJ2-7; TRBD2 agrees at 7 bases. There are 16 residues in the CDR3. Germline lookup yields CDR1 LGHDT and CDR2 YNNKEL (reference sequence). V gave up 0 bases and J gave up 0 bases; unmatched junction bases: 5. The CDR3 spells CASSQDIASGSYEQYF. The CDR3 nucleotides are TGTGCCAGCAGCCAAGATATTGCTAGCGGCTCCTACGAGCAGTACTTC.

The V and J genes are TRBV4-1 and TRBJ1-4, with D perhaps matching TRBD1 (6 bases). Germline lookup yields CDR1 MGHRA and CDR2 YSYEKL. The CDR3 is 15 residues long. V was pared by 3 bases and J by 2 bases, with 10 bases between. The CDR3 DNA sequence: TGCGCCAGCAGCCAGGCAACAGGGACTAATGAAAAACTGTTTTTT. As protein: CASSQATGTNEKLFF.

The genes are TRBV5-4 and TRBJ2-4; D possibly corresponds to TRBD2 (5 bases). V lost 0 bases and J lost 0, with 13 bases in between. This CDR3 contains 17 residues. Germline CDR1 SGHNT, CDR2 YYREEE (reference sequence). The DNA of the CDR3 is TGTGCCAGCAGCTTGGTAGCGTCAGACCTAGCCAAAAACATTCAGTACTTC. This encodes CASSLVASDLAKNIQYF.

The chain combines TRBV5-1 with TRBJ1-6, with D possibly matching TRBD1 (6 bases). V lost 3 bases and J 7 bases, leaving 17 bases between the germline ends. This CDR3 is 16 amino acids long. Germline V gene data show CDR1 as SGHRS and CDR2 as YFSETQ. The CDR3 coding sequence is TGCGCCAGCAGCTATATTCTAAGGACAGCAAATTCACCCCTCCACTTT. Its protein is CASSYILRTANSPLHF.

The rearrangement uses TRBV7-2 and TRBJ2-7; 8 bases map to TRBD1. The length of the CDR3 is 14 residues. Germline-derived CDR1 and CDR2 are SGHTA and FQGNSA. V dropped 1 base and J dropped 5; count of bases not matched to a gene: 4. The CDR3 nucleotides read TGTGCCAGCAGCTTAGAAGGGACAGGCGACGAGCAGTACTTC. Translation gives CASSLEGTGDEQYF.

The chain links TRBV7-9 to TRBJ1-1; D is undetermined. The V and J ends lost 7 bases and 1 base respectively, with 13 bases between them. CDR1 and CDR2 (germline): SEHNR, FQNEAQ (reference sequence). The CDR3 consists of 14 residues. In nucleotides, the CDR3 is TGTGCCAGCAACGTAGACATTAGGAACACTGAAGCTTTCTTT. Amino acids: CASNVDIRNTEAFF.

This chain connects TRBV5-1 to TRBJ1-5; TRBD1 matches at 9 bases. CDR1 and CDR2 (germline): SGHRS, YFSETQ. The CDR3 covers 15 residues. J lost 5 bases, V lost 4 bases, and 7 bases had no gene match. CDR3 nucleotides: TGCGCCAGCAGCCCTGGGACAGGGATTGATCAGCCCCAGCATTTT. Its translation is CASSPGTGIDQPQHF.

The chain couples TRBV5-1 to TRBJ1-6; D perhaps matches TRBD1 (5 bases). The V and J ends lost 0 bases and 13 bases respectively, with 20 bases between them. CDR3 length: 16 residues. CDR1 and CDR2 from the germline V gene are SGHRS and YFSETQ. The chain's CDR3 is CASSLDLSRVGRPLHF. For the CDR3, the DNA is TGCGCCAGCAGCTTGGATTTATCCAGGGTGGGTCGGCCCCTCCACTTT. The whole variable domain, remainder taken from reference TRBV5-1 and TRBJ1-6, is KAGVTQTPRYLIKTRGQQVTLSCSPISGHRSVSWYQQTPGQGLQFLFEYFSETQRNKGNFPGRFSGRQFSNSRSEMNVSTLELGDSALYLCASSLDLSRVGRPLHFGNGTRLTVT.

The chain employs TRBV29-1 and TRBJ1-2; D not certain. The germline V and J ends were trimmed by 2 bases and 0 bases, with 16 bases remaining between them. CDR1 SQVTM and CDR2 ANQGSEA come from the germline V gene. The CDR3 has 16 amino acids. DNA of the CDR3: TGCAGCGTTGAAAGGGTGGAGGCCAGCCCTAACTATGGCTACACCTTC. Residues: CSVERVEASPNYGYTF.

This clone came up a few times. The rearrangement joins TRBV7-2 to TRBJ1-3; D is undetermined. V was clipped by 5 bases and J by 0 bases, with 17 bases between them. The CDR3 consists of 17 residues. Germline V CDR1 and CDR2: SGHTA, FQGNSA. CDR3 in DNA: TGTGCCAGCAGCCCTGCCGGGAACCGCCTCTCTGGAAACACCATATATTTT. Protein product: CASSPAGNRLSGNTIYF.

This clone was recorded a few times. The chain couples TRBV4-1 to TRBJ1-5; 10 positions agree with TRBD1. After removal of 2 bases from V and 6 bases from J, the junction contained 16 bases not matched to a gene. There are 19 residues in the CDR3. The germline gives CDR1 MGHRA, CDR2 YSYEKL. This CDR3 reads CASSQYILPGQGLGQPQHF. DNA for the CDR3: TGCGCCAGCAGCCAATATATCTTGCCGGGACAGGGGCTCGGTCAGCCCCAGCATTTT.

J is TRBJ2-6 and V is TRBV19; no clear D. Germline-derived CDR1 and CDR2 are LNHDA and SQIVND (reference sequence). This CDR3 is built from 18 residues. V was clipped by 2 bases and J by 0 bases, with 14 bases between them. As DNA, the CDR3 is TGTGCCAGTAGTATACTGGGCCTTTCGAGCTCTGGGGCCAACGTCCTGACTTTC. Its protein product is CASSILGLSSSGANVLTF. Using reference TRBV19 and TRBJ2-6 for the parts outside the CDR3, the full variable domain is DGGITQSPKYLFRKEGQNVTLSCEQNLNHDAMYWYRQDPGQGLRLIYYSQIVNDFQKGDIAEGYSVSREKKESFPLTVTSAQKNPTAFYLCASSILGLSSSGANVLTFGAGSRLTVL.

This clone was counted only a few times. The chain uses TRBV19 and TRBJ1-1; 9 nucleotides match TRBD1. There are 14 residues in the CDR3. V gave up 3 bases and J gave up 4 bases; unmatched junction bases: 3. Germline V lookup: CDR1 LNHDA, CDR2 SQIVND (reference sequence). As DNA, the CDR3 is TGTGCCAGTAGTATCGGGACAGGGAGCACTGAAGCTTTCTTT. Protein: CASSIGTGSTEAFF.

This chain uses TRBV2 with TRBJ1-1, with 8 bases fitting TRBD1. V dropped 7 bases and J dropped 0; count of bases not matched to a gene: 1. The CDR3 consists of 13 residues. In germline, CDR1 is SNHLY, CDR2 FYNNEI. CDR3 nucleotide sequence: TGTGCCAGCACACAGGGGGTGAACACTGAAGCTTTCTTT. It translates to CASTQGVNTEAFF.

V gene TRBV5-4 combines with J gene TRBJ1-2; unclear D gene. CDR1 and CDR2 from the germline V gene are SGHNT and YYREEE (reference sequence). The CDR3 has 15 residues. The V gene lost 0 bases and the J gene lost 0 bases, with 9 bases spanning the gap. The CDR3: CASSLAADSNYGYTF. CDR3 DNA sequence: TGTGCCAGCAGCTTGGCGGCAGACTCTAACTATGGCTACACCTTC.

The rearrangement joins TRBV19 to TRBJ1-4; D perhaps matches TRBD1 (5 bases). Per the germline V gene, CDR1 is LNHDA and CDR2 is SQIVND (reference sequence). The CDR3 covers 15 residues. Deletions cut 6 bases from V and 10 bases from J, with 21 bases between. The DNA of the CDR3 is TGTGCCAGTAGAAGAGGAGGGCGGCAGGGCGGAAAACTGTTTTTT. Encoded protein: CASRRGGRQGGKLFF.

The genes are TRBV9 and TRBJ1-2, with D unclear. The CDR3 length is 12 residues. The germline V gene has CDR1 SGDLS and CDR2 YYNGEE. V gave up 1 base and J gave up 4 bases, with 5 bases separating them. CDR3 bases: TGTGCCAGCAGCGTACAGTCCTATGGCTACACCTTC. It codes for CASSVQSYGYTF.

The V gene is TRBV19, the J gene TRBJ2-3; 7 nucleotides match TRBD2. Germline V gene lookup returns CDR1 LNHDA and CDR2 SQIVND (reference sequence). This CDR3 spans 15 amino acids. V shed 6 bases, J shed 0 bases, and the junction held 6 bases outside the gene matches. CDR3 DNA: TGTGCCAGTAGACTAGCGCAGTCGAGCACAGATACGCAGTATTTT. This translates into CASRLAQSSTDTQYF.

The gene calls are TRBV6-6 and TRBJ1-6; D perhaps matches TRBD1 (5 bases). Germline CDR1 and CDR2: MNHNY and SVGAGI (reference sequence). CDR3 size: 12 residues. The V gene lost 5 bases and the J gene lost 11 bases, with 10 bases spanning the gap. CDR3 DNA: TGTGCCAGCAGTCCGGAGGGGACACCCCTCCACTTT. Protein product: CASSPEGTPLHF.

V gene TRBV2 combines with J gene TRBJ1-2, with D possibly TRBD1 on 5 matching bases. Germline V gene lookup returns CDR1 SNHLY and CDR2 FYNNEI. The CDR3 totals 15 residues. The ends were cut back, 3 bases at V and 4 bases at J, with 15 bases in the middle. The CDR3 protein is CASSEKGRASYGYTF. In DNA, the CDR3 is TGTGCCAGCAGTGAGAAGGGGAGGGCCTCCTATGGCTACACCTTC.